These 2 T cell receptor beta chains came from one sample sequenced in a study of regulatory T cells in long-lasting Graves disease. HTBI primers from iRepertoire and Arm-PCR of CDR3 regions yielded the TCR beta libraries. Via MiXCR, TCRdb re-called the multiplex PCR reads, giving one row per CDR3 protein. Of under 700,000 distinct CDR3 sequences in the sample, 15% to 20% were seen once. Time point reported: newly diagnosed GD, antithyroid drugs for less than 3 months. Isolated PBMC RNA provided the starting material for the TCR library. The data also belong to a second study, concerning T cells in Graves' hyperthyroidism and ophthalmopathy.

The sequencing used peripheral blood mononuclear cells (PBMCs), collected at new diagnosis, from a patient treated with antithyroid drugs. Receptors were obtained from a woman aged 40-60 years with Graves disease.

The table lists this clonotype with many counts. The rearrangement joins TRBV2 to TRBJ2-1; 10 positions agree with TRBD2. CDR3 size: 14 residues. Germline values: CDR1 SNHLY, CDR2 FYNNEI. Trimming took 8 bases from V and 7 from J; bases not matched to a gene: 8. This CDR3 reads CASESGGARNEQFF. As DNA, the CDR3 is TGTGCCAGCGAGAGCGGGGGGGCGCGAAATGAGCAGTTCTTC. Full variable domain (remainder filled in from reference TRBV2 and TRBJ2-1): EPEVTQTPSHQVTQMGQEVILRCVPISNHLYFYWYRQILGQKVEFLVSFYNNEISEKSEIFDDQFSVERPDGSNFTLKIRSTKLEDSAMYFCASESGGARNEQFFGPGTRLTVL.

This clonotype came up many times. The J gene is TRBJ2-1, the V gene TRBV2; the D is unclear. V lost 1 base and J lost 12, with 10 bases in between. The CDR3 is 12 residues long. Germline V lookup: CDR1 SNHLY, CDR2 FYNNEI. CDR3 nucleotide sequence: TGTGCCAGCAGTGAAGTAATCGATGGGCAGTTCTTC. Translated: CASSEVIDGQFF.